Listed below are T cell receptor beta chains from one sample, sequenced in a study of T-cell reconstitution after alpha-beta-depleted transplantation in children. TCRdb analysed the PCR reads with MiXCR anew, one entry per CDR3 protein. Among 250,000 to 300,000 distinct CDR3 sequences listed, about a tenth were seen once. Sequencing used PBMCs from the stem cell graft donor, obtained from the stem cell graft. The receptor source for this set is a human donor who donated a stem cell graft to a child with SCID. Each CDR3 is given with its conserved first and last residue. A D gene is named only where the DNA matches it firmly. Clone size is given for some rows only: seen once, a few or many times, or a class if the clone is expanded.

cdr3_length j_call clone_size d_call v_call cdr3_nt cdr3_aa
16 TRBJ2-1 many TRBD2 TRBV24-1 TGTGCCACCAGTGACAGCGGGGGGCCGAACAACAATGAGCAGTTCTTC CATSDSGGPNNNEQFF
16 TRBJ1-4 . . TRBV3-1 TGTGCCAGCAGCCAAGGAGTGGGCGGTTCCAATGAAAAACTGTTTTTT CASSQGVGGSNEKLFF
14 TRBJ2-7 many . TRBV5-5 TGTGCCAGCAGCCCTGTAGGCAGGGCCCACGAGCAGTACTTC CASSPVGRAHEQYF
13 TRBJ2-3 many . TRBV13 TGTGCCAGCAGTTTAAGACTGGTAGATACGCAGTATTTT CASSLRLVDTQYF
16 TRBJ2-3 few TRBD2 TRBV4-2 TGTGCCAGCAGCCAAGGAACTAGCGGGATACCAGATACGCAGTATTTT CASSQGTSGIPDTQYF
17 TRBJ2-7 . TRBD2 TRBV3-1 TGTGCCAGCAGCCAAGCGGCTAGCGGGGGGTACTCCTACGAGCAGTACTTC CASSQAASGGYSYEQYF
14 TRBJ2-7 . TRBD1 TRBV5-1 TGCGCCAGAAGCGAAAATACAGGGGGATACGAGCAGTACTTC CARSENTGGYEQYF
15 TRBJ1-6 few . TRBV27 TGTGCCAGCAGTTTAACGCTCAGGGGTCATTCACCCCTCCACTTT CASSLTLRGHSPLHF
16 TRBJ2-1 . . TRBV23-1 TGCGCCAGCAGTCAATCATGGCGAGGAAATTACAATGAGCAGTTCTTC CASSQSWRGNYNEQFF
15 TRBJ1-1 once . TRBV6-4 TGTGCCAGCAGTGCTCGGGCGCAGGGAAACACTGAAGCTTTCTTT CASSARAQGNTEAFF
17 TRBJ2-2 . TRBD1 TRBV6-4 TGTGCCAGCAGCCCCAGTTCAGGGGGTCGAAACACCGGGGAGCTGTTTTTT CASSPSSGGRNTGELFF
15 TRBJ1-1 few . TRBV9 TGTGCCAGCAGGGGGGGGGCCAGAATGGACACTGAAGCTTTCTTT CASRGGARMDTEAFF
16 TRBJ2-1 . . TRBV12-3/TRBV12-4 TGTGCCAGCAGTCCTTATCTGCGGGGATCCTACAATGAGCAGTTCTTC CASSPYLRGSYNEQFF
13 TRBJ1-6 few . TRBV14 TGTGCCAGCAGCCGTTCCAGGGATTCACCCCTCCACTTT CASSRSRDSPLHF
18 TRBJ2-5 . TRBD2 TRBV6-5 TGTGCCAGCAGTTTGACTAGCGGCGGGACGCCGTACCAAGAGACCCAGTACTTC CASSLTSGGTPYQETQYF
15 TRBJ2-7 few . TRBV10-3 TGTGCCATCAGGGTGGCCGGAGGCAGCTCCTACGAGCAGTACTTC CAIRVAGGSSYEQYF
17 TRBJ1-6 few . TRBV5-1 TGCGCCAGCAGCTTGGGTGCAGCCGCCGACTATAATTCACCCCTCCACTTT CASSLGAAADYNSPLHF
13 TRBJ1-4 many . TRBV10-3 TGTGCCACTACGGAACCGCCTAATGAAAAACTGTTTTTT CATTEPPNEKLFF
13 TRBJ2-3 . . TRBV10-3 TGTGCCACCGGAGGAGGGGCCACAGATACGCAGTATTTT CATGGGATDTQYF